This TCR beta chain originates from a study of CD4 T cells in relation to SARS-CoV-2 and coronaviruses. Overall study context: PBMCs were cultured with antigen for approximately nine days before TCR beta sequencing. Convalescent donors were aged about 21 to 72, with median around 40 years.

Unmatched junction bases numbered 8, after V lost 4 bases and J lost 6 bases. The CDR3 has 14 amino acids. Germline-derived CDR1 and CDR2 are SGHDT and YYEEEE. Cryopreserved PBMCs were CD4-enriched, then split into naive and memory cells. Fewer than 1.2 x 10^5 naive or memory CD4+ cells were cultured with CEF peptides for about 10 days. As regards this clone: Its antigen is undetermined.

Measured with immunoSEQ multiplex PCR; TCRdb has only the in-frame clones, and not every one. The data show about 37,000 clones, about four fifths seen once. The J gene is TRBJ2-3, the V gene TRBV5-6; 7 bases match TRBD1. Sequencing was done on a sample of naive CD4+ T cells from PBMCs, cultured in vitro. Subset: naive CD4+ T cells isolated by negative enrichment. This sequence was found in an adult with COVID-19. In DNA, the CDR3 is TGTGCCAGCAGCCACAACCCCAGGGGGGATACGCAGTATTTT. As protein: CASSHNPRGDTQYF.